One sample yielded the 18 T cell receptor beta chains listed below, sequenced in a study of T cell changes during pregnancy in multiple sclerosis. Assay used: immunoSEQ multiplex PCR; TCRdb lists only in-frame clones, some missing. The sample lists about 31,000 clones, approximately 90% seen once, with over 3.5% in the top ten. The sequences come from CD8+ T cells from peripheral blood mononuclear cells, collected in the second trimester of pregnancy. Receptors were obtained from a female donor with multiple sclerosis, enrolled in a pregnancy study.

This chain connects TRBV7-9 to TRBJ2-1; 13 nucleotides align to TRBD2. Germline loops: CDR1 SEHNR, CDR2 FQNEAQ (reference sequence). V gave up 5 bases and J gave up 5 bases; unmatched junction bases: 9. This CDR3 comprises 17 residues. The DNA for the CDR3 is TGTGCCAGCAGCCATGGACTAGCGGGAGTGAATGACAATGAGCAGTTCTTC. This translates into CASSHGLAGVNDNEQFF.

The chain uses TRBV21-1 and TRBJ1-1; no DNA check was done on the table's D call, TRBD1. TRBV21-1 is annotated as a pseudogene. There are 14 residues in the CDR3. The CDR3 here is CASSRDRENTEAFF. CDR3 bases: TGTGCCAGCAGCCGGGACAGGGAGAACACTGAAGCTTTCTTT.

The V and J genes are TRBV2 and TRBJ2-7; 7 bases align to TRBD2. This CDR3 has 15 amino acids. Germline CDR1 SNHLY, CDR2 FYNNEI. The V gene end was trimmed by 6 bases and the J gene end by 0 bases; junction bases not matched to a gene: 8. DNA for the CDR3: TGTGCCAGCAGGGCTAGCGGTATCCTCTCCTACGAGCAGTACTTC. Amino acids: CASRASGILSYEQYF.

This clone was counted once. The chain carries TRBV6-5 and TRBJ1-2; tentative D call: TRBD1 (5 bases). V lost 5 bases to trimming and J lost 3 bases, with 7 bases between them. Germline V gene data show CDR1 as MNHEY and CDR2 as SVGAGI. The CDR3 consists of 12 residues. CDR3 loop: CASSQGYYGYTF. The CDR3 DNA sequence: TGTGCCAGCAGTCAGGGATACTATGGCTACACCTTC.

CDR3 residues: CASSLLEGAVYGYTF. The CDR3 DNA reads as TGTGCCAGCAGCCTGCTGGAGGGAGCCGTTTATGGCTACACCTTC. The chain joins TRBV7-9 to TRBJ1-2; D unresolved. V lost 5 bases, J lost 5 bases, and 18 bases lay in between. The CDR3 sequence is 15 residues long. Germline values: CDR1 SEHNR, CDR2 FQNEAQ (reference sequence).

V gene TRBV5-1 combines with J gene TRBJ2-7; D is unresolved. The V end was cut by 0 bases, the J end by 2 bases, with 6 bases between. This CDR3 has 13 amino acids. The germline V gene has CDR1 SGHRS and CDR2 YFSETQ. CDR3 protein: CASSLDGAYEQYF. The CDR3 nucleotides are TGCGCCAGCAGCTTGGACGGAGCCTACGAGCAGTACTTC.

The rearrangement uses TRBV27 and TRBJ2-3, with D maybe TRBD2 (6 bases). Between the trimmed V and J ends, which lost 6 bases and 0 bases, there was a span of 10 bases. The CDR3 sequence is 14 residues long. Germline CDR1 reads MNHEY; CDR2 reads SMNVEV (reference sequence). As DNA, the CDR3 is TGTGCCAGCAGGACCGGGGGTAGCACAGATACGCAGTATTTT. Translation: CASRTGGSTDTQYF.

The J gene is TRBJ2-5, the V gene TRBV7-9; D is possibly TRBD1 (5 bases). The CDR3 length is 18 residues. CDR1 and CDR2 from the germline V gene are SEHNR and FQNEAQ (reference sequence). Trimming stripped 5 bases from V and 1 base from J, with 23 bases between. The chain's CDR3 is CASSPPPPPGKGQETQYF. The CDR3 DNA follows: TGTGCCAGCAGCCCACCGCCTCCCCCAGGGAAAGGCCAAGAGACCCAGTACTTC. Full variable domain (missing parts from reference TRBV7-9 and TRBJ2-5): DTGVSQNPRHKITKRGQNVTFRCDPISEHNRLYWYRQTLGQGPEFLTYFQNEAQLEKSRLLSDRFSAERPKGSFSTLEIQRTEQGDSAMYLCASSPPPPPGKGQETQYFGPGTRLLVL.

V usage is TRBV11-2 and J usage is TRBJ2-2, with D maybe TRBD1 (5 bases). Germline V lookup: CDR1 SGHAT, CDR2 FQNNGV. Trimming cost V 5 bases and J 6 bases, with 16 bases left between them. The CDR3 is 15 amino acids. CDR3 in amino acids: CASSPQPQEPGELFF. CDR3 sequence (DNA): TGTGCCAGCAGCCCCCAACCACAGGAACCCGGGGAGCTGTTTTTT.

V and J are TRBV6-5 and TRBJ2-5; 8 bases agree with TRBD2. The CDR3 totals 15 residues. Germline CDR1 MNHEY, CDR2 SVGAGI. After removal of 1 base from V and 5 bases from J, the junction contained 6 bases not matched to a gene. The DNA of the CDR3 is TGTGCCAGCAGTTACTGGAGCGGGAGTATGGAGACCCAGTACTTC. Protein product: CASSYWSGSMETQYF.

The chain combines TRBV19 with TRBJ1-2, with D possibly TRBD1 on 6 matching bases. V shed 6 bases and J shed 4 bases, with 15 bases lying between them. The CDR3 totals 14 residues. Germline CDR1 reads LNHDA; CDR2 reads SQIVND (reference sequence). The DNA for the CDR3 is TGTGCCAGTAGACCCTTACAGGGCCTCTATGGCTACACCTTC. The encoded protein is CASRPLQGLYGYTF.

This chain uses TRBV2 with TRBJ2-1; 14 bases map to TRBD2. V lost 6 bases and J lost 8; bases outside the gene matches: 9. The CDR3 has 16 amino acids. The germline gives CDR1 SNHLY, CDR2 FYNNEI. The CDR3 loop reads CASRGTSGSLNHEQFF. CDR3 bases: TGTGCCAGCAGGGGGACTAGCGGGAGTTTAAACCATGAGCAGTTCTTC.

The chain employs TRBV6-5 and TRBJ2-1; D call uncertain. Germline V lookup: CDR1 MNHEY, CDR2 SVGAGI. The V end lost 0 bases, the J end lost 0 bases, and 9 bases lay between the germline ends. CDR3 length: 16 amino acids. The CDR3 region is CASSYSLIGSYNEQFF. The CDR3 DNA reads TGTGCCAGCAGTTACTCCCTTATCGGCTCCTACAATGAGCAGTTCTTC.

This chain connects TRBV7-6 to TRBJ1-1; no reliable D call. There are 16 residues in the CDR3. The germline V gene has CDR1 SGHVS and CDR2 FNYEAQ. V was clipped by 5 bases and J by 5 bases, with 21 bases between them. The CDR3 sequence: CASSPTIGSRGTEAFF. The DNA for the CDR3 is TGTGCCAGCAGCCCAACGATAGGGTCGCGGGGAACTGAAGCTTTCTTT.

The CDR3 DNA follows: TGTGCCAGCACTCCAGGGTCCTATGGCTACACCTTC. Translation: CASTPGSYGYTF. J is TRBJ1-2 and V is TRBV6-6; tentatively, D is TRBD1 (5 bases). CDR1 and CDR2 (germline): MNHNY, SVGAGI (reference sequence). V lost 7 bases, J lost 4 bases, and 10 bases lay in between. This CDR3 is built from 12 residues.

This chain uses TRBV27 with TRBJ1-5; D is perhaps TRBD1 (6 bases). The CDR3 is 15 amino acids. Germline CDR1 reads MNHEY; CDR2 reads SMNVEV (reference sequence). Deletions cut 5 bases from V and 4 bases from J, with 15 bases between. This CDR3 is CASSPYRVRNQPQHF. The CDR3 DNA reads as TGTGCCAGCAGTCCCTACAGGGTTAGGAATCAGCCCCAGCATTTT.

The CDR3 coding sequence is TGTGCCAGTAGTAATAGCGGGAGGACAACAGAGACCCAGTACTTC. Its translation: CASSNSGRTTETQYF. The rearrangement uses TRBV19 and TRBJ2-5, with TRBD2 matching over 10 bases. CDR3 length: 15 residues. Losses at the gene ends were 4 bases for V and 4 bases for J; bases not matched to a gene: 6. Germline loops: CDR1 LNHDA, CDR2 SQIVND (reference sequence).

The CDR3 region has the DNA TGTGCCTGGCTTTGGGGGAGGGCAAAGAATGAGCAGTTCTTC. Protein: CAWLWGRAKNEQFF. V and J are TRBV30 and TRBJ2-1; 7 bases fit TRBD2. The V gene's germline CDR1 is GTSNPN and CDR2 SVGIG (reference sequence). J was trimmed by 7 bases and V by 5 bases; bases with no gene match: 11. This CDR3 has 14 residues.